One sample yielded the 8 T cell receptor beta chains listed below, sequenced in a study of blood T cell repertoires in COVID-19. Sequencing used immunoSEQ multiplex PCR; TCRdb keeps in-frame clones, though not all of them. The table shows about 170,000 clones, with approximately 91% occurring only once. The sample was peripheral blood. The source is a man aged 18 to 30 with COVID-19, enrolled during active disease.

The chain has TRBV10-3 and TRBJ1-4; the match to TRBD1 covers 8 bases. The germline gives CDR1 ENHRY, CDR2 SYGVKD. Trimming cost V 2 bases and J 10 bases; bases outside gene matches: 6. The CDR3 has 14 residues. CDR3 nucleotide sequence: TGTGCCATCAGTGAGGGGCAGGGGGCCGGAAAACTGTTTTTT. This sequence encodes CAISEGQGAGKLFF.

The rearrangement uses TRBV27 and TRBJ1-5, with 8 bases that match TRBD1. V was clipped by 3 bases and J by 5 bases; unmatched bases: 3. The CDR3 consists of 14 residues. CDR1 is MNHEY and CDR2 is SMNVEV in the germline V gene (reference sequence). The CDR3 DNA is TGTGCCAGCAGTTTGAACAGGGGGGATCAGCCCCAGCATTTT. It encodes CASSLNRGDQPQHF.

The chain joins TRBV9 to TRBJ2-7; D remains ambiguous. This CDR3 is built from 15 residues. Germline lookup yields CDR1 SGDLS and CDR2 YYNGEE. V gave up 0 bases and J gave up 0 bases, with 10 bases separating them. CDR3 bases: TGTGCCAGCAGCGTAGGTTCAGGAAGCTCCTACGAGCAGTACTTC. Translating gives CASSVGSGSSYEQYF. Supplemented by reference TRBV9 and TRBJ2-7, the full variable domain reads DSGVTQTPKHLITATGQRVTLRCSPRSGDLSVYWYQQSLDQGLQFLIQYYNGEERAKGNILERFSAQQFPDLHSELNLSSLELGDSALYFCASSVGSGSSYEQYFGPGTRLTVT.

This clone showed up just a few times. CDR3 protein: CATSDSNTEAFF. DNA of the CDR3: TGTGCCACCAGTGATTCAAACACTGAAGCTTTCTTT. The chain combines TRBV24-1 with TRBJ1-1; no definite D call. CDR1 is KGHDR and CDR2 is SFDVKD in the germline V gene. With 2 bases removed from V and 2 bases from J, the gap between germline ends came to 2 bases. The CDR3 has 12 residues.

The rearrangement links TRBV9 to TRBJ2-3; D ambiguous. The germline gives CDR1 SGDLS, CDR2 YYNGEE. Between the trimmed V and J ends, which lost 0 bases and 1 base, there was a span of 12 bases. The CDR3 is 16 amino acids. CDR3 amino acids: CASSVVGAGGTDTQYF. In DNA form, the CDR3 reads TGTGCCAGCAGCGTAGTTGGAGCTGGCGGCACAGATACGCAGTATTTT.

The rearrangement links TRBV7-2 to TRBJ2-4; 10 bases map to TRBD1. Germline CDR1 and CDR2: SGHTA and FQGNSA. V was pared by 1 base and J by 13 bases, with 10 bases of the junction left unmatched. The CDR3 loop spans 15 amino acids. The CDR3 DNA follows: TGTGCCAGCAGCTTAGGATGGGGACAGGGGACTACCCAGTACTTC. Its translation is CASSLGWGQGTTQYF.

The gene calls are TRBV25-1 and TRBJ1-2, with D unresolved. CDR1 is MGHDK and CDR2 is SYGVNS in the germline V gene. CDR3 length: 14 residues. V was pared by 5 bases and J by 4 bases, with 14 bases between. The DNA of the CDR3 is TGTGCCAGCAGTAGACCCGGGAATCCCTATGGCTACACCTTC. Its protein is CASSRPGNPYGYTF.

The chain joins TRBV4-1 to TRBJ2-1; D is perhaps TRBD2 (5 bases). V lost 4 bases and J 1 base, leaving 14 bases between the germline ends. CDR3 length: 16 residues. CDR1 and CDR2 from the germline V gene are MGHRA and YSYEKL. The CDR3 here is CASSLILSGSYNEQFF. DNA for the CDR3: TGCGCCAGCAGCCTCATACTAAGCGGTTCCTACAATGAGCAGTTCTTC.